The rows below give T cell receptor beta chains drawn from one sample of a study of shared clonotypes between healthy human individuals. Sequencing was performed with immunoSEQ multiplex PCR; in TCRdb, only in-frame clones are kept and a portion is missing. The sample contains 550,000 to 600,000 clones, around three quarters of which appear only once. The sequencing input was PBMCs. These receptors originate from a woman aged 40 to 50 in good health. Some clones in this sample may be carry-over from other donors' samples. Each CDR3 is given with its conserved first and last residue. The D gene is left open where the match is weak. Clone size is shown for a subset of rows, as once, few, many or a class of expanded clone.

clone_size j_call d_call v_call cdr3_aa cdr3_nt
few TRBJ1-1 NA TRBV28 CASSWGAKQKVRNTEAFF TGTGCCAGCAGTTGGGGGGCAAAACAAAAGGTTCGGAACACTGAAGCTTTCTTT
NA TRBJ2-1 TRBD2 TRBV5-1 CASSLVASGGEQFF TGCGCCAGCAGCTTGGTGGCTAGCGGGGGGGAGCAGTTCTTC
NA TRBJ2-7 NA TRBV5-1 CARPGVGRNYEQYF TGCGCCCGCCCAGGGGTCGGTAGAAACTACGAGCAGTACTTC
NA TRBJ1-1 NA TRBV2 CASSPQNTEAFF TGTGCCAGCAGCCCTCAGAACACTGAAGCTTTCTTT
NA TRBJ2-2 NA TRBV2 CASSEAYRMAGELFF TGTGCCAGCAGTGAAGCCTATCGAATGGCCGGGGAGCTGTTTTTT
NA TRBJ2-7 TRBD2 TRBV5-6 CASSLVWRENEQYF TGTGCCAGCAGCTTGGTTTGGCGGGAGAACGAGCAGTACTTC
NA TRBJ2-1 NA TRBV7-2 CASSKPLTGSVSYNEQFF TGTGCCAGCAGCAAACCTCTTACGGGATCTGTCTCCTACAATGAGCAGTTCTTC
NA TRBJ2-1 NA TRBV5-4 CASSLDWTSSYNEQFF TGTGCCAGCAGCTTGGACTGGACCAGCTCCTACAATGAGCAGTTCTTC
NA TRBJ2-1 TRBD1 TRBV6-6 CASSAGRGYGEQFF TGTGCCAGCAGTGCCGGCAGGGGGTACGGTGAGCAGTTCTTC
NA TRBJ1-2 TRBD1 TRBV27 CASSSGGYGYTF TGTGCCAGCAGTTCAGGGGGCTATGGCTACACCTTC
once TRBJ1-4 NA TRBV18 CASSRLPTGTNEKLFF TGTGCCAGCTCACGACTCCCCACAGGGACTAATGAAAAACTGTTTTTT
NA TRBJ1-1 NA TRBV5-6 CASSLGLMNTEAFF TGTGCCAGCAGCTTGGGACTGATGAACACTGAAGCTTTCTTT
NA TRBJ1-1 NA TRBV27 CASSFFGRGSSGAFF TGTGCCAGCAGTTTCTTTGGGAGAGGGAGCTCAGGAGCTTTCTTT
NA TRBJ2-7 TRBD2 TRBV5-1 CASSWGTSGNYEQYF TGCGCCAGCAGCTGGGGGACTAGCGGGAACTACGAGCAGTACTTC
NA TRBJ2-1 NA TRBV4-2 CASSLHPRTYSSYNEQFF TGTGCCAGCAGCCTTCACCCCAGGACTTATAGCTCCTACAATGAGCAGTTCTTC
NA TRBJ2-7 NA TRBV9 CASSVGQSYEQYF TGTGCCAGCAGCGTAGGACAGTCCTACGAGCAGTACTTC
NA TRBJ2-5 NA TRBV10-2 CASSESAAQETQYF TGCGCCAGCAGTGAATCAGCGGCCCAAGAGACCCAGTACTTC
NA TRBJ2-1 TRBD2 TRBV4-3 CASSQEDNSGGRKFF TGCGCCAGCAGCCAAGAGGATAATAGCGGGGGAAGAAAGTTCTTC
NA TRBJ2-7 NA TRBV6-5 CASSYERLGPYEQYF TGTGCCAGCAGTTACGAGAGACTAGGCCCCTACGAGCAGTACTTC
NA TRBJ1-5 NA TRBV19 CASSKTGAGDGQPQHF TGTGCCAGTAGTAAAACCGGGGCCGGGGACGGTCAGCCCCAGCATTTT
NA TRBJ2-3 NA TRBV30 CAWSRTGGATDTQYF TGTGCCTGGAGTAGGACGGGGGGCGCAACAGATACGCAGTATTTT
once TRBJ2-1 NA TRBV5-1 CASSLVQGSYNEQFF TGCGCCAGCAGCTTGGTACAGGGTTCCTACAATGAGCAGTTCTTC
NA TRBJ1-2 NA TRBV5-4 CASSLDPRSGGYTF TGTGCCAGCAGCTTGGATCCTCGCTCGGGTGGCTACACCTTC
NA TRBJ2-5 TRBD2 TRBV7-6 CASSLIGEGETQYF TGTGCCAGCAGCTTAATCGGGGAGGGGGAGACCCAGTACTTC
NA TRBJ2-2 TRBD2 TRBV10-3 CAISFSGTSGSGELFF TGTGCCATCAGTTTTTCCGGGACTAGCGGGAGCGGGGAGCTGTTTTTT
many TRBJ2-7 NA TRBV11-2 CASSLGDGYEQYF TGTGCCAGCAGCTTAGGTGATGGCTACGAGCAGTACTTC
once TRBJ2-3 TRBD2 TRBV5-1 CASSPGLAAYTDTQYF TGCGCCAGCAGCCCAGGACTAGCGGCTTACACAGATACGCAGTATTTT
once TRBJ2-1 TRBD1 TRBV4-2 CASSQAGGRWGDNEQFF TGTGCCAGCAGCCAGGCAGGGGGCCGTTGGGGCGACAATGAGCAGTTCTTC
NA TRBJ1-1 TRBD1 TRBV6-5 CASRADRGVAFF TGTGCCAGCAGGGCCGACAGGGGAGTAGCTTTCTTT
NA TRBJ1-1 NA TRBV7-9 CASSLGGGTEAFF TGTGCCAGCAGCTTGGGGGGAGGAACTGAAGCTTTCTTT
NA TRBJ2-7 TRBD1 TRBV2 CASRRDRDYEQHF TGTGCCAGCCGCCGGGACAGGGACTACGAGCAGCACTTC
NA TRBJ2-5 NA TRBV5-1 CASSLNGYQETQYF TGCGCCAGCAGCTTGAATGGGTATCAAGAGACCCAGTACTTC
NA TRBJ2-2 NA TRBV11-2 CASSPLQGNTGELFF TGTGCCAGCAGCCCACTACAGGGTAACACCGGGGAGCTGTTTTTT
once TRBJ2-7 TRBD1 TRBV10-3 CANARTGVNEQYF TGTGCCAATGCACGGACAGGGGTAAACGAGCAGTACTTC
NA TRBJ2-1 NA TRBV5-1 CATRRTSSSYNEQFF TGCGCCACTCGGCGAACGTCGAGCTCCTACAATGAGCAGTTCTTC
NA TRBJ2-1 NA TRBV4-3 CASSQGFEREQFF TGCGCCAGCAGCCAAGGGTTCGAGAGGGAGCAGTTCTTC
NA TRBJ2-7 NA TRBV5-4 CASSDAKGRASYEQYF TGTGCCAGCAGCGATGCTAAGGGCAGGGCCTCCTACGAGCAGTACTTC
NA TRBJ2-7 TRBD1 TRBV5-1 CASSLAGDRGGEQYF TGCGCCAGCAGCTTGGCCGGGGACAGGGGCGGTGAGCAGTACTTC